This paragraph reports one TCR beta chain. This entry comes from a study of tumor-infiltrating lymphocytes in primary liver carcinoma. Across the whole study: All patients, whether men or women, fell within 30 to 69 years of age.

With 3 bases removed from V and 3 bases from J, the gap between germline ends came to 13 bases. The germline V gene has CDR1 SGHAT and CDR2 FQNNGV. The CDR3 loop spans 15 amino acids. The blood RNA (from unsorted whole blood) was obtained, and germline DNA was also extracted. Production of TCR beta cDNA used roughly 480 ng total RNA together with a constant-region primer. Construction of TCR beta libraries relied on three successive nested multiplex PCR rounds employing slightly modified ARM-PCR. Both of the initial two PCR rounds ran for about 9 cycles and employed TRBV1-TRBV30 forward primers alongside a C-beta reverse primer. TCRdb recomputed calls from the multiplex PCR reads with MiXCR, one row per CDR3 protein. The sample includes about 330,000 distinct CDR3 sequences, 65% of them seen just once.

The sample was peripheral blood. The gene calls are TRBV11-2 and TRBJ2-3; D not certain. The clonotype originates from a man aged 35 to 55 with primary liver carcinoma and hepatitis B virus infection. CDR3 nucleotides: TGTGCCAGCAGCTTTGTGGCGGTTAGTACAGATACGCAGTATTTT. Translating it yields CASSFVAVSTDTQYF. Full variable domain (missing parts from reference TRBV11-2 and TRBJ2-3): EAGVAQSPRYKIIEKRQSVAFWCNPISGHATLYWYQQILGQGPKLLIQFQNNGVVDDSQLPKDRFSAERLKGVDSTLKIQPAKLEDSAVYLCASSFVAVSTDTQYFGPGTRLTVL.